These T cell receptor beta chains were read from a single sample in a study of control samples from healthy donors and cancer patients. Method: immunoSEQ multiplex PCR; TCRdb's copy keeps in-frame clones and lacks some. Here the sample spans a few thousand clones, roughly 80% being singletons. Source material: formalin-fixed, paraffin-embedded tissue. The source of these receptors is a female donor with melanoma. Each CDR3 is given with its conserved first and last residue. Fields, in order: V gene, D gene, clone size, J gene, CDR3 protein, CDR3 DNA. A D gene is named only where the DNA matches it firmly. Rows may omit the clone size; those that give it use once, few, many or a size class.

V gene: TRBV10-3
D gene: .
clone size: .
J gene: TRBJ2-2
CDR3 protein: CATAGTENTGELFF
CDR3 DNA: TGTGCCACGGCCGGGACGGAGAACACCGGGGAGCTGTTTTTT

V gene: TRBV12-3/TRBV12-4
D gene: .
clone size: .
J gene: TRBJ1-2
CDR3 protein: CASSPGFNGYTF
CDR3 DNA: TGTGCCAGCAGTCCAGGTTTCAATGGCTACACCTTC

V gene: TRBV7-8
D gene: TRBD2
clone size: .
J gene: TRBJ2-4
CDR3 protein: CASSLWGRGFEVKNIQYF
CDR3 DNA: TGTGCCAGCAGCTTATGGGGGAGGGGTTTTGAGGTTAAAAACATTCAGTACTTC

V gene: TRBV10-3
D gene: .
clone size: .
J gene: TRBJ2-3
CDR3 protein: CAINTGADTQYF
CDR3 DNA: TGTGCCATCAACACGGGAGCAGATACGCAGTATTTT

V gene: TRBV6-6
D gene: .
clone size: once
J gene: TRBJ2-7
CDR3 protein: CASSYGERREQYF
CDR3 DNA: TGTGCCAGCAGTTACGGCGAGAGGCGGGAGCAGTACTTC

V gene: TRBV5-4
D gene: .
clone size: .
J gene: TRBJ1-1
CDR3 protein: CASTYGGHGKGTEAFF
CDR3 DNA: TGTGCCAGCACCTATGGAGGTCACGGGAAAGGTACTGAAGCTTTCTTT

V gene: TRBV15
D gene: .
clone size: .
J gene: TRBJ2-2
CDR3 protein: CATSRSPGGELFF
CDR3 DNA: TGTGCCACCAGCCGATCCCCCGGCGGGGAGCTGTTTTTT

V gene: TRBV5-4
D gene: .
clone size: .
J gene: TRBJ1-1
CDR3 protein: CASSLAGGRGNTEAFF
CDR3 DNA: TGTGCCAGCAGCTTGGCGGGGGGCAGAGGGAACACTGAAGCTTTCTTT

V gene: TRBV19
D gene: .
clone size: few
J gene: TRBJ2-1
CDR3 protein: CASSIIGTNSYNEQFF
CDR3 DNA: TGTGCCAGTAGTATAATCGGGACCAACTCCTACAATGAGCAGTTCTTC

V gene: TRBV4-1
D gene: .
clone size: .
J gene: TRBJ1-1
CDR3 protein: CASSQDRDIQAFF
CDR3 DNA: TGCGCCAGCAGCCAAGATCGGGACATCCAAGCTTTCTTT

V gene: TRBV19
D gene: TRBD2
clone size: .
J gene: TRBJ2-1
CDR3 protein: CASSISGSRPEQFF
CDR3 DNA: TGTGCCAGTAGTATTAGCGGGAGTCGGCCTGAGCAGTTCTTC

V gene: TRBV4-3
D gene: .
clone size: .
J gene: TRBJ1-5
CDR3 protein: CASSQDLAAGYDQPQHF
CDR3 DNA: TGCGCCAGCAGCCAAGATCTTGCGGCAGGGTATGATCAGCCCCAGCATTTT

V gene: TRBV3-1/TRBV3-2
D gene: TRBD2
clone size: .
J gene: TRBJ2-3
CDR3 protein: CASSQGVSGRKGTDTQYF
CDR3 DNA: TGTGCCAGCAGCCAGGGTGTTAGCGGGAGGAAAGGCACAGATACGCAGTATTTT

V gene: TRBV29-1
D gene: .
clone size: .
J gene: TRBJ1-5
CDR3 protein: CSVDSGDNQPQHF
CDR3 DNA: TGCAGCGTTGATAGCGGGGACAATCAGCCCCAGCATTTT

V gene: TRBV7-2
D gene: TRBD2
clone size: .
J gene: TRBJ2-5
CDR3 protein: CASSPTSGSQETQYF
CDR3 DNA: TGTGCCAGCAGCCCAACTAGCGGGAGTCAAGAGACCCAGTACTTC

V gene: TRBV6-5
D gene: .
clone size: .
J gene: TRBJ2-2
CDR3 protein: CASSSQHLGSGELFF
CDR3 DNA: TGTGCCAGCAGTTCACAACACTTAGGCAGCGGGGAGCTGTTTTTT

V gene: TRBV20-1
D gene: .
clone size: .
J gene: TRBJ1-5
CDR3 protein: CSASGPNGGSGSDQPQHF
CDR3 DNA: TGCAGTGCTAGTGGTCCGAATGGGGGATCAGGGAGCGATCAGCCCCAGCATTTT

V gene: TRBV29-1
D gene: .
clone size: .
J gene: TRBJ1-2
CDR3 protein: CSVEEWIPTDSRRGYTF
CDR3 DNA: TGCAGCGTTGAAGAATGGATCCCCACGGACAGTCGGCGTGGCTACACCTTC

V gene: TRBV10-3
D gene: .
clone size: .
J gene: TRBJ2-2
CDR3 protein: CAISEVGVGNTGELFF
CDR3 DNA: TGTGCCATCAGTGAAGTCGGGGTAGGGAACACCGGGGAGCTGTTTTTT

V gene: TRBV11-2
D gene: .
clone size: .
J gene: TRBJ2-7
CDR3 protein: CASRPQGGRGSAYEQYF
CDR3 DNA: TGTGCCAGCAGACCACAGGGCGGGCGGGGCTCAGCCTACGAGCAGTACTTC

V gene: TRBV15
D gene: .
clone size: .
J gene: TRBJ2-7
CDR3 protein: CATSRDKGRTYEQYF
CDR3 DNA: TGTGCCACCAGCAGAGATAAGGGGAGGACCTACGAGCAGTACTTC

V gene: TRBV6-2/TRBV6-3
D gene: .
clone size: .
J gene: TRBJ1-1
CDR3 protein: CASSYTRKNTEAFF
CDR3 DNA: TGTGCCAGCAGTTACACGCGGAAGAACACTGAAGCTTTCTTT

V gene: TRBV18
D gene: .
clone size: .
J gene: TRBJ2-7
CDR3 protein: CASSDNYEQYF
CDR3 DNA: TGTGCCAGCTCTGACAACTACGAGCAGTACTTC

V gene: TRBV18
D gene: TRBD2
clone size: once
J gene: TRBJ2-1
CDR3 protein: CASSPPGLAGGYEQFF
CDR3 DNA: TGTGCCAGCTCACCACCGGGACTAGCGGGAGGTTATGAGCAGTTCTTC

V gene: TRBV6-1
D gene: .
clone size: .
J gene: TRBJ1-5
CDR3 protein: CASSEQVNQPQHF
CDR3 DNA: TGTGCCAGCAGTGAACAGGTCAATCAGCCCCAGCATTTT

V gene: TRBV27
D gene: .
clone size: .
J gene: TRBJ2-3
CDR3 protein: CASSQWAGRGADTQYF
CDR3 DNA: TGTGCCAGCAGTCAATGGGCGGGAAGAGGGGCAGATACGCAGTATTTT

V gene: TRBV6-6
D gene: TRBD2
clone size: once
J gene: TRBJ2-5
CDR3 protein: CASSATSVKTQYF
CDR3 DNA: TGTGCCAGCAGTGCGACTAGCGTCAAGACCCAGTACTTC

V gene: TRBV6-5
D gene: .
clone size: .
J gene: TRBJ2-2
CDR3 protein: CASSSWTKPNTGELFF
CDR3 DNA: TGTGCCAGCAGTTCGTGGACCAAACCGAACACCGGGGAGCTGTTTTTT

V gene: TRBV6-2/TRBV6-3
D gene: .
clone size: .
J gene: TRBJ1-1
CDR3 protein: CASSYRPQASKAFF
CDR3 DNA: TGTGCCAGCAGTTACCGTCCACAGGCGTCTAAAGCTTTCTTT

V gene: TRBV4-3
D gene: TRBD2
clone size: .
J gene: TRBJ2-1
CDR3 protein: CASSQDWRASGSRDEQFF
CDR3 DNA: TGCGCCAGCAGTCAAGACTGGAGGGCTAGCGGGAGTAGGGATGAGCAGTTCTTC

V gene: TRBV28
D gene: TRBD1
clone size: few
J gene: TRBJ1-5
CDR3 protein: CASRSRTGAGRQPQHF
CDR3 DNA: TGTGCCAGCAGGTCCCGGACAGGGGCCGGCAGGCAGCCCCAGCATTTT

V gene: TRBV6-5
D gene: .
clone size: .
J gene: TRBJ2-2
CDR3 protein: CASRTGTYTGELFF
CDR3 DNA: TGTGCCAGCAGAACCGGGACATACACCGGGGAGCTGTTTTTT

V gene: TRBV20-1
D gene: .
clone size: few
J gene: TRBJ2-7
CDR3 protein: CSASIKAYEQYF
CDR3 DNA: TGCAGTGCTAGTATTAAGGCCTACGAGCAGTACTTC

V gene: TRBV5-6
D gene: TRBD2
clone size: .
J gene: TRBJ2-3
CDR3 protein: CASRGLANTDTQYF
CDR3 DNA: TGTGCCAGCAGAGGACTAGCGAACACAGATACGCAGTATTTT

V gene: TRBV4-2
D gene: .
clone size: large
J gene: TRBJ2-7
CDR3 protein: CASSQTGLVGEQYF
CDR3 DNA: TGTGCCAGCAGCCAAACGGGACTCGTGGGCGAGCAGTACTTC

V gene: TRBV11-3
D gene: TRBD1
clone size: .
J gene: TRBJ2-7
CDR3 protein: CASSPNRGSHEQYF
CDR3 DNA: TGTGCCAGCAGCCCAAACAGGGGGTCCCACGAGCAGTACTTC

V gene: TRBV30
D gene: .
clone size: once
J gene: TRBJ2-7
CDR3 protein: CAWSVAPARDVEQYF
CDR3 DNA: TGTGCCTGGAGTGTAGCTCCAGCCCGGGACGTGGAGCAGTACTTC

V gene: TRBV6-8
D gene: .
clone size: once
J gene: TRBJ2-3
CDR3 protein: CASSSRRPGTDTQYF
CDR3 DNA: TGTGCCAGCAGTTCAAGGAGGCCCGGCACAGATACGCAGTATTTT

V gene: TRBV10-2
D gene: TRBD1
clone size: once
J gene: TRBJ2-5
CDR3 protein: CASSDWQGARETQYF
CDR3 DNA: TGCGCCAGCAGTGATTGGCAGGGGGCAAGGGAGACCCAGTACTTC

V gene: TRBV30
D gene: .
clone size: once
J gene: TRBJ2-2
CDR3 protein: CAWSVAGSTGELFF
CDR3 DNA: TGTGCCTGGAGTGTAGCAGGGAGCACCGGGGAGCTGTTTTTT

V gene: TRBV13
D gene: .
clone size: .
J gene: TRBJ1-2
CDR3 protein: CASSTRNYGYTF
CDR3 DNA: TGTGCCAGCAGCACACGTAACTATGGCTACACCTTC